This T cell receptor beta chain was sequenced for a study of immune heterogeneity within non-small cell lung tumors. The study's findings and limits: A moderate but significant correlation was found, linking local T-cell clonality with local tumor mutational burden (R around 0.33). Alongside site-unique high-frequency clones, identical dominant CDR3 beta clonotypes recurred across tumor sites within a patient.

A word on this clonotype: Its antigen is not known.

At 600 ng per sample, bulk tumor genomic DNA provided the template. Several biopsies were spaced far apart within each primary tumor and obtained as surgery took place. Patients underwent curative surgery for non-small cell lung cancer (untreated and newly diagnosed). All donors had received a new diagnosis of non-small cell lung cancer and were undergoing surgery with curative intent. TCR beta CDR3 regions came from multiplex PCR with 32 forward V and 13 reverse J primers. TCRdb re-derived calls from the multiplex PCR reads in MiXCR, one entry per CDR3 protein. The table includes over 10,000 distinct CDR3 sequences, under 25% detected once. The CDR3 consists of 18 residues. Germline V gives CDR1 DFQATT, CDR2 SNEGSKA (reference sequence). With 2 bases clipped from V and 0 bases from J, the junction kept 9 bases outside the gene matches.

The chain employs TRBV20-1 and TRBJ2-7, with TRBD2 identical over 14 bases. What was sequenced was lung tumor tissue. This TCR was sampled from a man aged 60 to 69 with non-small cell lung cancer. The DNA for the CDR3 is TGCAGTGCTAGACCTGGACTAGCGGGAGGCCCGAGCTCCTACGAGCAGTACTTC. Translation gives CSARPGLAGGPSSYEQYF.